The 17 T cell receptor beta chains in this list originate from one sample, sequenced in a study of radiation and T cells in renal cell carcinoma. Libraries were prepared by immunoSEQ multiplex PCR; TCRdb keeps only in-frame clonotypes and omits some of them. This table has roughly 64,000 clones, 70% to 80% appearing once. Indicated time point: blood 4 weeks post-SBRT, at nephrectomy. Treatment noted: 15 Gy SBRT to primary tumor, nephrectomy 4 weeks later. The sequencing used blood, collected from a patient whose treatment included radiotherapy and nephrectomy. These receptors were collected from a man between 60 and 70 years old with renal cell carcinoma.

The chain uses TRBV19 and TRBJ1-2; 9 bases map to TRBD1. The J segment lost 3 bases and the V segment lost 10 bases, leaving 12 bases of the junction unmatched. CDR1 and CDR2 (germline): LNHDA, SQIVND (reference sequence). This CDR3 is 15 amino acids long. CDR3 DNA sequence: TGTGCCACCAGCCCTGGGACAGGGCCATACTATGGCTACACCTTC. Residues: CATSPGTGPYYGYTF. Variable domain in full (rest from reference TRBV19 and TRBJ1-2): DGGITQSPKYLFRKEGQNVTLSCEQNLNHDAMYWYRQDPGQGLRLIYYSQIVNDFQKGDIAEGYSVSREKKESFPLTVTSAQKNPTAFYLCATSPGTGPYYGYTFGSGTRLTVV.

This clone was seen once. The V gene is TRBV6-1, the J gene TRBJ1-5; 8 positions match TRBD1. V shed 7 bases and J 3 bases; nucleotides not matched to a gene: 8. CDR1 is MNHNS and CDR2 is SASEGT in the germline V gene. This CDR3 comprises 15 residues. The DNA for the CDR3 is TGTGCCAGCACCTCGGACAGGGTATTCAATCAGCCCCAGCATTTT. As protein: CASTSDRVFNQPQHF.

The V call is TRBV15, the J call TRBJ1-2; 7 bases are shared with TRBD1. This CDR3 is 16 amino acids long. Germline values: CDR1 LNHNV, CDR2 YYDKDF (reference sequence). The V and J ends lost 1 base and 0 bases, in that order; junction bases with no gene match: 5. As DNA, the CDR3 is TGTGCCACCAGCAGAGCCGGGCAGGGGGCTAACTATGGCTACACCTTC. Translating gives CATSRAGQGANYGYTF.

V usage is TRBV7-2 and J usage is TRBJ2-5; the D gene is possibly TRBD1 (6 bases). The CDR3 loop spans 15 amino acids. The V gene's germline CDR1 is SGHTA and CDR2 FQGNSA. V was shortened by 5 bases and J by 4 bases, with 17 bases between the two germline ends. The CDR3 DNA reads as TGTGCCAGCAGCCCCACCCAGGGGTTGGGAGAGACCCAGTACTTC. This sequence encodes CASSPTQGLGETQYF.

CDR3 in amino acids: CASSSKTGTVEQYV. The CDR3 region has the DNA TGTGCCAGCAGCTCCAAGACCGGGACGGTTGAGCAGTACGTC. The chain joins TRBV5-4 to TRBJ2-7; tentatively, D is TRBD1 or TRBD2 (5 bases each). Germline V gene sequence: CDR1 SGHNT, CDR2 YYREEE (reference sequence). V dropped 3 bases and J dropped 7 bases, with 17 bases sitting between them. The CDR3 runs 14 residues.

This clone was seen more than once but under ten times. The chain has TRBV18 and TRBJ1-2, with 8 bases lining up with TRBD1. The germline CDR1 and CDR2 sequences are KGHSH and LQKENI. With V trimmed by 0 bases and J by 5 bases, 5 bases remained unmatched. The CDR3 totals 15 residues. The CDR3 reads CASSPPTQGAYGYTF. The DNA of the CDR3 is TGTGCCAGCTCACCACCGACGCAGGGGGCGTATGGCTACACCTTC.

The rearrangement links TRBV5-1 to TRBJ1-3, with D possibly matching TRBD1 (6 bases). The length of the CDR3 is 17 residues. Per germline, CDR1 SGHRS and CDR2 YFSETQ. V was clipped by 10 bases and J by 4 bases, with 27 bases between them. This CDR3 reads CASLLGGQMLSGNTIYF. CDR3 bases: TGCGCCTCCCTCCTCGGGGGGCAAATGCTTTCGGGAAACACCATATATTTT.

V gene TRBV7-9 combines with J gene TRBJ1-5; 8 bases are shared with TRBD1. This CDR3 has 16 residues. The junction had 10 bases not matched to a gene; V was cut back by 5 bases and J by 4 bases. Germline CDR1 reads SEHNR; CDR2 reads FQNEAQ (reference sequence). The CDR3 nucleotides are TGTGCCAGCAGCCGGAGGGGACAGGAGGGAAATCAGCCCCAGCATTTT. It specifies CASSRRGQEGNQPQHF.

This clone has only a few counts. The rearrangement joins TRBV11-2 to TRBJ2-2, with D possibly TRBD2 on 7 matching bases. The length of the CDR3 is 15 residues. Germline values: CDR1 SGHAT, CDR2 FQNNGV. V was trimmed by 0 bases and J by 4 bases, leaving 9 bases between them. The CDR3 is CASSLDRGATGELFF. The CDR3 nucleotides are TGTGCCAGCAGCTTAGATCGGGGGGCCACCGGGGAGCTGTTTTTT.

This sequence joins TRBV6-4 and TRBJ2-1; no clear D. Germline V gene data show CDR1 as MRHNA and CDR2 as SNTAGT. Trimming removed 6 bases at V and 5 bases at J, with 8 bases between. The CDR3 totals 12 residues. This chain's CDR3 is CASSARDNEQFF. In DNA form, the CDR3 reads TGTGCCAGCAGCGCCAGAGACAATGAGCAGTTCTTC.

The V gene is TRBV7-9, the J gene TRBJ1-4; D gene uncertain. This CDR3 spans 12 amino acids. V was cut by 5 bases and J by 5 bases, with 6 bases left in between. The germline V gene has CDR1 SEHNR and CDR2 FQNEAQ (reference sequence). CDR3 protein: CASSAQNEKLFF. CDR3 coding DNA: TGTGCCAGCAGCGCCCAAAATGAAAAACTGTTTTTT. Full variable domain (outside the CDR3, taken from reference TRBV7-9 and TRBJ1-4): DTGVSQNPRHKITKRGQNVTFRCDPISEHNRLYWYRQTLGQGPEFLTYFQNEAQLEKSRLLSDRFSAERPKGSFSTLEIQRTEQGDSAMYLCASSAQNEKLFFGSGTQLSVL.

CDR3 loop: CASSLAGGNQPQHF. The CDR3 region has the DNA TGTGCCAGCAGCTTAGCGGGGGGCAATCAGCCCCAGCATTTT. The chain uses TRBV7-9 and TRBJ1-5, with D possibly TRBD1 on 5 matching bases. CDR1 SEHNR and CDR2 FQNEAQ come from the germline V gene (reference sequence). Deletions cut 0 bases from V and 2 bases from J, with 5 bases between. The CDR3 has 14 amino acids. Using reference TRBV7-9 and TRBJ1-5 for the parts outside the CDR3, the full variable domain is DTGVSQNPRHKITKRGQNVTFRCDPISEHNRLYWYRQTLGQGPEFLTYFQNEAQLEKSRLLSDRFSAERPKGSFSTLEIQRTEQGDSAMYLCASSLAGGNQPQHFGDGTRLSIL.

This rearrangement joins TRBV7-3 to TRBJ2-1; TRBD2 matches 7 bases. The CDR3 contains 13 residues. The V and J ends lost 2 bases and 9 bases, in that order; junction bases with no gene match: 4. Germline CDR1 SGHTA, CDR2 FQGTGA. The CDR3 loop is CASSLGTNSEQFF. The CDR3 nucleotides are TGTGCCAGCAGCTTAGGGACTAACAGTGAGCAGTTCTTC.

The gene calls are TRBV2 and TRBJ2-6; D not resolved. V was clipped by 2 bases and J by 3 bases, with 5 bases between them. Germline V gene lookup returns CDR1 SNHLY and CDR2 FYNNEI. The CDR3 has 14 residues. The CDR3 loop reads CASSELSGANVLTF. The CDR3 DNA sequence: TGTGCCAGCAGTGAATTGAGTGGGGCCAACGTCCTGACTTTC.

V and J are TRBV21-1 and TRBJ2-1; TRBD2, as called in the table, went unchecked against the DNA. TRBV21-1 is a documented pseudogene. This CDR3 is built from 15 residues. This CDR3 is CASSKAGTSYNEQFF. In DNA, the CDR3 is TGTGCCAGCAGCAAGGCGGGGACCTCCTACAATGAGCAGTTCTTC.

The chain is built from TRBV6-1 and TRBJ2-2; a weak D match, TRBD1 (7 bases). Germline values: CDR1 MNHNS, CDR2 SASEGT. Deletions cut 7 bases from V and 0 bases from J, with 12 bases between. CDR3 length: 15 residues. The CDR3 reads CASTGGTANTGELFF. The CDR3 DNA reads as TGTGCCAGCACCGGAGGGACAGCGAACACCGGGGAGCTGTTTTTT.

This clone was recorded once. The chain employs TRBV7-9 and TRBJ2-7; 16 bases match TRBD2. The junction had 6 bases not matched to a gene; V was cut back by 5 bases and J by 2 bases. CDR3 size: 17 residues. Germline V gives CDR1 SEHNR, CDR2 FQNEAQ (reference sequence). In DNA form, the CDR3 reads TGTGCCAGCAGCGAGGGACTAGCGGGGGGGCCCGCCTACGAGCAGTACTTC. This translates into CASSEGLAGGPAYEQYF.